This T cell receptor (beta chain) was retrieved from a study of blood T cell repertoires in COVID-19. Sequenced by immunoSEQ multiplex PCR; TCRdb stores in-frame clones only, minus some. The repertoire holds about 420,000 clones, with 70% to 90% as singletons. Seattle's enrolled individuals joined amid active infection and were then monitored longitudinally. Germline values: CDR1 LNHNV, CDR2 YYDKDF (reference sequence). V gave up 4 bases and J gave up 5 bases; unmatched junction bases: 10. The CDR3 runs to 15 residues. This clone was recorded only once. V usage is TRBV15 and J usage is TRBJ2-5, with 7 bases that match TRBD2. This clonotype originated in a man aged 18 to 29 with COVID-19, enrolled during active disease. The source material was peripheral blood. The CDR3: CATSNSGSYGETQYF. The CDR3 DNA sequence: TGTGCCACCAGCAATAGCGGGTCCTACGGGGAGACCCAGTACTTC.